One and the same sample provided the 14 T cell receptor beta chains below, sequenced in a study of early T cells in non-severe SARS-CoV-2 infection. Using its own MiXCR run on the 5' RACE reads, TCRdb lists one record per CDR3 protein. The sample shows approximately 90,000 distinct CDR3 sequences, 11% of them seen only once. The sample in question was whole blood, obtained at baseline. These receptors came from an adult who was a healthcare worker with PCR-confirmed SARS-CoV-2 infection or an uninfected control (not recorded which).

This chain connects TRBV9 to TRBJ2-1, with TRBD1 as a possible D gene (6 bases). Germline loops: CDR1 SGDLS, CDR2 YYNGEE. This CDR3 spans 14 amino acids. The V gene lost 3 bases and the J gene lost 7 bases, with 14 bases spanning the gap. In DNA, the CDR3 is TGTGCCAGCAGCGAAGGATCGGGACAAAATGAGCAGTTCTTC. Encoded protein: CASSEGSGQNEQFF. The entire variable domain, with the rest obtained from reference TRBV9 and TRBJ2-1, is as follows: DSGVTQTPKHLITATGQRVTLRCSPRSGDLSVYWYQQSLDQGLQFLIQYYNGEERAKGNILERFSAQQFPDLHSELNLSSLELGDSALYFCASSEGSGQNEQFFGPGTRLTVL.

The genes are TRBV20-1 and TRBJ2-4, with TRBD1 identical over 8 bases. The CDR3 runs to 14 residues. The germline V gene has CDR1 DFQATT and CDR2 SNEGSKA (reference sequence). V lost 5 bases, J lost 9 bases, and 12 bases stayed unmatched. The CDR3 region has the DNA TGCAGTGCTCCAGCCCGACAGGGGCTCCCCATTCAGTACTTC. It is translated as CSAPARQGLPIQYF.

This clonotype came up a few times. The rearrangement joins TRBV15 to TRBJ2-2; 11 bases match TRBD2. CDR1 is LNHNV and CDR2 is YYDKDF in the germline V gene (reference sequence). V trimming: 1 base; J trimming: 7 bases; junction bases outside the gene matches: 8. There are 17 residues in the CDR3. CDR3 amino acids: CATSRGTSGGANGELFF. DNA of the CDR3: TGTGCCACCAGCAGAGGCACTAGCGGGGGTGCAAACGGGGAGCTGTTTTTT. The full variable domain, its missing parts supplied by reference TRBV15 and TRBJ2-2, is DAMVIQNPRYQVTQFGKPVTLSCSQTLNHNVMYWYQQKSSQAPKLLFHYYDKDFNNEADTPDNFQSRRPNTSFCFLDIRSPGLGDTAMYLCATSRGTSGGANGELFFGEGSRLTVL.

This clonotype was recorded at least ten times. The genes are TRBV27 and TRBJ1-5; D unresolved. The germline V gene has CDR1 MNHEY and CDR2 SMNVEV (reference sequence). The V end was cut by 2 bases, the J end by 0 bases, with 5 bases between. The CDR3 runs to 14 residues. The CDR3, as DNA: TGTGCCAGCAGTTTACCCTATAGCAATCAGCCCCAGCATTTT. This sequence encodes CASSLPYSNQPQHF.

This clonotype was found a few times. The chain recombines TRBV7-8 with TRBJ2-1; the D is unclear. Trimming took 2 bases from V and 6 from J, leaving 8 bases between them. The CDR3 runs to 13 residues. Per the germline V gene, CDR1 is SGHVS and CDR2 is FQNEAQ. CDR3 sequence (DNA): TGTGCCAGCAGCTTATACGGAAGCAATGAGCAGTTCTTC. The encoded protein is CASSLYGSNEQFF.

DNA of the CDR3: TGCGCCAGCACGATCAACTTCCCCAATGAAAAACTGTTTTTT. This encodes CASTINFPNEKLFF. This chain links TRBV10-2 with TRBJ1-4; D is ambiguous. Trimming took 7 bases from V and 5 from J, leaving 14 bases between them. This CDR3 contains 14 residues. Germline V gene lookup returns CDR1 WSHSY and CDR2 SAAADI.

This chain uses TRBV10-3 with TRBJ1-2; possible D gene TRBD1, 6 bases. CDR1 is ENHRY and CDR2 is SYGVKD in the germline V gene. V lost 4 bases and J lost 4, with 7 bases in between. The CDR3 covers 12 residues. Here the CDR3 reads CAISVTGYGYTF. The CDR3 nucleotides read TGTGCCATCAGTGTGACAGGCTATGGCTACACCTTC.

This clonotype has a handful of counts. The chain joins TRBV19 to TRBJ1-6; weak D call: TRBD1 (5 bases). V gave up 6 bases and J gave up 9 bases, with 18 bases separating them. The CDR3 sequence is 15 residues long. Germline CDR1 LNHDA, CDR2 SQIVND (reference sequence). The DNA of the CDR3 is TGTGCCAGTAGAAAATCGGGGCCGTTCGGTTCACCCCTCCACTTT. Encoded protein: CASRKSGPFGSPLHF.

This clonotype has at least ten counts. The DNA for the CDR3 is TGTGCCAGTCTAGCGGGGAGTACAATGAAGCAGTTCTTC. Amino acids: CASLAGSTMKQFF. The chain is built from TRBV7-3 and TRBJ2-1; 9 bases agree with TRBD2. V dropped 9 bases and J dropped 11; count of bases not matched to a gene: 11. This CDR3 has 13 amino acids. Germline assignment: CDR1 SGHTA and CDR2 FQGTGA.

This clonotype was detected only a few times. CDR3 in amino acids: CASSFTGLGGYTF. CDR3 nucleotide sequence: TGTGCCAGCAGCTTCACAGGGTTGGGTGGCTACACCTTC. The J gene is TRBJ1-2, the V gene TRBV5-4; TRBD1 might be the D (6 bases). Trimming removed 2 bases at V and 7 bases at J, with 12 bases between. This CDR3 has 13 amino acids. Germline values: CDR1 SGHNT, CDR2 YYREEE (reference sequence).

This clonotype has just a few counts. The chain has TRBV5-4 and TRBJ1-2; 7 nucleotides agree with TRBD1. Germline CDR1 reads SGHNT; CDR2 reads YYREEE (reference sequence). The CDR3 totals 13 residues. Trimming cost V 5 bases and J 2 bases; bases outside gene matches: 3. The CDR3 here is CASSRQGNYGYTF. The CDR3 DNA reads TGTGCCAGCAGTCGACAGGGAAACTATGGCTACACCTTC.

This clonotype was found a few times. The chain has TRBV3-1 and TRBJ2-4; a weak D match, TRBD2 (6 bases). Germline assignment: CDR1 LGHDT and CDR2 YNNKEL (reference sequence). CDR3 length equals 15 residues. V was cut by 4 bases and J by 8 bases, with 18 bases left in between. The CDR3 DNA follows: TGTGCCAGCAGCCCGGCGGGGCCTAGGGATTACATTCAGTACTTC. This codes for CASSPAGPRDYIQYF.

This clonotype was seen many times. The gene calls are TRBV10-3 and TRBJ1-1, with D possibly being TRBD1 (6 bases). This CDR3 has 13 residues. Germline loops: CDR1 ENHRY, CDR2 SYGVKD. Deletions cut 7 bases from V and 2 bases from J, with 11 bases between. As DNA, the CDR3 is TGTGCCATCAAAGAACAGGGAAACACTGAAGCTTTCTTT. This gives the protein CAIKEQGNTEAFF.

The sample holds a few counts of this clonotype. The CDR3 DNA sequence: TGTGCCAGCAGTTTATGGGGACTTAGGGGCGGCAATGAGCAGTTCTTC. It specifies CASSLWGLRGGNEQFF. The chain carries TRBV27 and TRBJ2-1, with a weak D call TRBD2 (6 bases). The V and J ends lost 1 base and 6 bases respectively, with 16 bases between them. The CDR3 contains 16 residues. Per the germline V gene, CDR1 is MNHEY and CDR2 is SMNVEV (reference sequence).